This T cell receptor beta chain was recorded in a study of T-cell memory formation after mild COVID-19. Turning to this clonotype: Its cognate antigen is unknown.

TCRdb analysed the 5' RACE reads with MiXCR anew, one entry per CDR3 protein. The data show fewer than 60,000 distinct CDR3 sequences, 25% to 30% seen once. Overall study findings and caveats: Certain responding clones were present in pre-infection memory, suggesting participation of cross-reactive memory. Specificity for SARS-CoV-2 was not confirmed among the second-wave clones peaking on day 37. Contracting clones from day 15 to 85 showed balanced CD4/CD8; later expanders favored CD4+.

Between the trimmed V and J ends, which lost 5 bases and 0 bases, there was a span of 17 bases. CDR1 is MNHEY and CDR2 is SMNVEV in the germline V gene (reference sequence). This CDR3 contains 17 residues. The TCR was taken from a man younger than 35 who had mild COVID-19 (a few samples of this study predate the infection). Cell type and time point are not known. V is TRBV27 and J is TRBJ2-4; D remains unclear. The sample comprised PBMCs or a T cell subset sorted from them (not recorded which). The CDR3 is CASSPFQSLSAKNIQYF. The DNA for the CDR3 is TGTGCCAGCAGTCCTTTCCAGAGTTTGTCAGCCAAAAACATTCAGTACTTC.